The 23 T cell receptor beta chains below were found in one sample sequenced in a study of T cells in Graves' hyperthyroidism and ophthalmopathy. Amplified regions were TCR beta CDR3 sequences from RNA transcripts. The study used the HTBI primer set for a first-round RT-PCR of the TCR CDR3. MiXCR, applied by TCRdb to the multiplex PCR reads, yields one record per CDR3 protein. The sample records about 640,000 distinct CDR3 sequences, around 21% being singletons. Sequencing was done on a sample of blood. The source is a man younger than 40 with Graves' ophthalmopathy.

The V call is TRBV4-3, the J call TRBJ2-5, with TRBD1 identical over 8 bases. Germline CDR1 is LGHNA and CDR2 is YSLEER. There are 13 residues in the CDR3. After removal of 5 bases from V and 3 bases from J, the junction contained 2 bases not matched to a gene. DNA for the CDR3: TGCGCCAGCAGCATGGACAGGGAAGAGACCCAGTACTTC. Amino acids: CASSMDREETQYF.

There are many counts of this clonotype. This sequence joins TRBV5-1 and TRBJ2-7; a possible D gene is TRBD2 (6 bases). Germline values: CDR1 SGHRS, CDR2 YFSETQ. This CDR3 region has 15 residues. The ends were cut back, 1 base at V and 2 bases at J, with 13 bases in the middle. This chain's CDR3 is CASSLSPGETYEQYF. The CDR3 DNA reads TGCGCCAGCAGCTTGTCTCCGGGGGAAACCTACGAGCAGTACTTC.

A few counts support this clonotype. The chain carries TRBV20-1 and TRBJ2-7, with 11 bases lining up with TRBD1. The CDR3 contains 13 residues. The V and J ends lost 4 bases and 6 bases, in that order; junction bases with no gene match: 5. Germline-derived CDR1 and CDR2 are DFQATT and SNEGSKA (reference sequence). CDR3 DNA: TGCAGTGCTACGAAGGGACAGGGGGGCGAGCAGTACTTC. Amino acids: CSATKGQGGEQYF.

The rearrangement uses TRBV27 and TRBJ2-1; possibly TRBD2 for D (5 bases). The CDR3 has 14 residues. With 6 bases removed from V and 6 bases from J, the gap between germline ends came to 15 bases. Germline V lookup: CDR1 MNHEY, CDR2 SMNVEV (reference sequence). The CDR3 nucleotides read TGTGCCAGCAGCACCGCTGGCGGGCGCAATGAGCAGTTCTTC. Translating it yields CASSTAGGRNEQFF.

The CDR3 bases are TGCGCCAGCAGCTTCAACCGGGACAGGGGATCCTACGAGCAGTACTTC. Translating it yields CASSFNRDRGSYEQYF. The J gene is TRBJ2-7, the V gene TRBV5-1, with TRBD1 matching over 10 bases. CDR3 length: 16 amino acids. Per the germline V gene, CDR1 is SGHRS and CDR2 is YFSETQ. Trimming at V came to 2 bases and at J to 1 base, leaving 6 bases not matched to a gene.

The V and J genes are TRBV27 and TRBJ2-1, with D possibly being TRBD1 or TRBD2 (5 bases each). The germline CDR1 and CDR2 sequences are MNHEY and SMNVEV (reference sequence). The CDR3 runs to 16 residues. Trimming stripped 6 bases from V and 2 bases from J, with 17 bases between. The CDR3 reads CASRLVGTLAYNEQFF. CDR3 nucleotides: TGTGCCAGCAGGCTGGTCGGGACCCTAGCCTACAATGAGCAGTTCTTC.

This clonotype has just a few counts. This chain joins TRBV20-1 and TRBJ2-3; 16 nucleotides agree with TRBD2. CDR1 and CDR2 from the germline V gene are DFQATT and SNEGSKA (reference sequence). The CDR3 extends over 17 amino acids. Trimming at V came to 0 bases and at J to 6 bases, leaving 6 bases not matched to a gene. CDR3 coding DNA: TGCAGTGCTAGAGAACGGGGACTAGCGGGAGGGCCCGATACGCAGTATTTT. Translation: CSARERGLAGGPDTQYF.

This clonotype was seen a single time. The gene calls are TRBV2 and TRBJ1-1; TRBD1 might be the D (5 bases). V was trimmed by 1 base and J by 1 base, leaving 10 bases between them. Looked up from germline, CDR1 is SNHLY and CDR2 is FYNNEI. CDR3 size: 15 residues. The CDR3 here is CASSEGGRANTEAFF. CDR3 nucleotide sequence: TGTGCCAGCAGTGAAGGGGGCAGGGCGAACACTGAAGCTTTCTTT. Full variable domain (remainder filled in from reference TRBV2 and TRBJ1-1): EPEVTQTPSHQVTQMGQEVILRCVPISNHLYFYWYRQILGQKVEFLVSFYNNEISEKSEIFDDQFSVERPDGSNFTLKIRSTKLEDSAMYFCASSEGGRANTEAFFGQGTRLTVV.

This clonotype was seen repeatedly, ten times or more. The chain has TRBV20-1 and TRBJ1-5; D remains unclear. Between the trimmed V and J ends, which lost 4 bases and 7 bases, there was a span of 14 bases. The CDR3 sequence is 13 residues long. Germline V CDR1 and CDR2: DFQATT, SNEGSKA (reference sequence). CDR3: CSAKFQANQPQHF. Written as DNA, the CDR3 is TGCAGTGCTAAGTTCCAGGCGAACCAGCCCCAGCATTTT.

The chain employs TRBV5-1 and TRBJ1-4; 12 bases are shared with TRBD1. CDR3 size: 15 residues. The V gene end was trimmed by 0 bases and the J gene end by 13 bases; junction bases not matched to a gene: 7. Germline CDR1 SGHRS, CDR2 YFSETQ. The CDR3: CASSLGGTGGDGLFF. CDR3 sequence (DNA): TGCGCCAGCAGCTTGGGTGGGACAGGGGGCGATGGACTGTTTTTT.

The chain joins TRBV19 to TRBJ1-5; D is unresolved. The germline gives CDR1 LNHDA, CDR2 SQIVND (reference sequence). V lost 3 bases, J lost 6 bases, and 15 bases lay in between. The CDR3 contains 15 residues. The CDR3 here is CASSIPRSQSQPQHF. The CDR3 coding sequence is TGTGCCAGTAGTATTCCCCGATCCCAAAGTCAGCCCCAGCATTTT. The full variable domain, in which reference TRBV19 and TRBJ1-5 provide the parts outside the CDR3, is DGGITQSPKYLFRKEGQNVTLSCEQNLNHDAMYWYRQDPGQGLRLIYYSQIVNDFQKGDIAEGYSVSREKKESFPLTVTSAQKNPTAFYLCASSIPRSQSQPQHFGDGTRLSIL.

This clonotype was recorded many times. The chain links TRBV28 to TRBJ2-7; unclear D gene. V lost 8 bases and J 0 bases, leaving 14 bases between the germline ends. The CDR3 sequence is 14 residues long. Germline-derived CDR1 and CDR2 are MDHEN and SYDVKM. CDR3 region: CASCPLSNSYEQYF. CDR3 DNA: TGTGCCAGCTGCCCCCTCAGCAACTCCTACGAGCAGTACTTC. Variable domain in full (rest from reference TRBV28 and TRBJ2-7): DVKVTQSSRYLVKRTGEKVFLECVQDMDHENMFWYRQDPGLGLRLIYFSYDVKMKEKGDIPEGYSVSREKKERFSLILESASTNQTSMYLCASCPLSNSYEQYFGPGTRLTVT.

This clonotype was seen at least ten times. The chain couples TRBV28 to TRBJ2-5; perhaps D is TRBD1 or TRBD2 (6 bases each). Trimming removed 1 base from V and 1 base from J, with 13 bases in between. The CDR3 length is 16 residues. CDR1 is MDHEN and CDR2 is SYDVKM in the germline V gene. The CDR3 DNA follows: TGTGCCAGCAGTTTATATAGGGGGGATATCCAAGAGACCCAGTACTTC. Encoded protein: CASSLYRGDIQETQYF. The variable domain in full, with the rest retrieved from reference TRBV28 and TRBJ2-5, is DVKVTQSSRYLVKRTGEKVFLECVQDMDHENMFWYRQDPGLGLRLIYFSYDVKMKEKGDIPEGYSVSREKKERFSLILESASTNQTSMYLCASSLYRGDIQETQYFGPGTRLLVL.

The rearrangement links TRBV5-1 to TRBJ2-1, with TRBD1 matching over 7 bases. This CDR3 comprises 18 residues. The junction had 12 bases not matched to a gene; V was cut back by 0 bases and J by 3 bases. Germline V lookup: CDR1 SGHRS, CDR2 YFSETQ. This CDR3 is CASSLGGATGAIYNEQFF. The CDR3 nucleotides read TGCGCCAGCAGCTTGGGAGGCGCTACAGGGGCTATCTACAATGAGCAGTTCTTC.

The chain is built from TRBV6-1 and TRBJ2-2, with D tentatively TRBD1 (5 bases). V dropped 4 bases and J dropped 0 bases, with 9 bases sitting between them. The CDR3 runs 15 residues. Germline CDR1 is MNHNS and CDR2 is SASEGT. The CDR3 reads CASSGRQTNTGELFF. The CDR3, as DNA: TGTGCCAGCAGTGGCCGACAGACGAACACCGGGGAGCTGTTTTTT.

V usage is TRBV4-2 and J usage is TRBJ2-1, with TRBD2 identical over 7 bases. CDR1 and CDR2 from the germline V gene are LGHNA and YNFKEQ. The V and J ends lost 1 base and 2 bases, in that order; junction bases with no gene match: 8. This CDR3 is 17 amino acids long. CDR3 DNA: TGTGCCAGCAGCCAAGTAGTTCGCGGGAGAACCTACAATGAGCAGTTCTTC. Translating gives CASSQVVRGRTYNEQFF.

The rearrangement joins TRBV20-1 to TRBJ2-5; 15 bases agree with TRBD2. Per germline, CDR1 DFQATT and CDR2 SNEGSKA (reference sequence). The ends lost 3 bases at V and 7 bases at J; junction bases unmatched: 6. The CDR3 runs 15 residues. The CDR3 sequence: CSARVRGLAGGTQYF. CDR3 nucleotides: TGCAGTGCTAGGGTTAGGGGACTAGCGGGGGGGACCCAGTACTTC.

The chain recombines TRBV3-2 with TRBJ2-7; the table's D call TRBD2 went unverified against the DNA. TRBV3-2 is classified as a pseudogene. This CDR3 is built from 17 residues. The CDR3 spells CASNPGLLDLDSYEQYF. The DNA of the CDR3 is TGTGCCAGCAACCCGGGACTCCTCGATCTGGACTCCTACGAGCAGTACTTC.

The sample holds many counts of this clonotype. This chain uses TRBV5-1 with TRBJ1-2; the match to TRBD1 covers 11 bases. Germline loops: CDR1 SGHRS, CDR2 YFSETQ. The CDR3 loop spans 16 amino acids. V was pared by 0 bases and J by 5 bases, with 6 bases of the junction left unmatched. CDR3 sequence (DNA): TGCGCCAGCAGCTTGGGGACAGGGGGCGCTTGTTATGGCTACACCTTC. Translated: CASSLGTGGACYGYTF.

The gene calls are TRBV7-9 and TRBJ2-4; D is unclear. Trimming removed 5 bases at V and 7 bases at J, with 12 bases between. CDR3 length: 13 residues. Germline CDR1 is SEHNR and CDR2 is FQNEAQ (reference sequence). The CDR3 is CASSRSLENIQYF. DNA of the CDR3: TGTGCCAGCAGCCGATCTCTAGAGAACATTCAGTACTTC.

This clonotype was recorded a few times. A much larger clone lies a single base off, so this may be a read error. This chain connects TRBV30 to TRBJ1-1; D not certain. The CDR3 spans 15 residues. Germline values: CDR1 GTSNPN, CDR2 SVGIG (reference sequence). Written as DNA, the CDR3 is TGTGCCTGGAGTCCTCCCGGAGGAACTAACACTGAAGCTCTCTTT. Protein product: CAWSPPGGTNTEALF. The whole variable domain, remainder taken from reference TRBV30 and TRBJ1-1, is SQTIHQWPATLVQPVGSPLSLECTVEGTSNPNLYWYRQAAGRGLQLLFYSVGIGQISSEVPQNLSASRPQDRQFILSSKKLLLSDSGFYLCAWSPPGGTNTEALFGQGTRLTVV.

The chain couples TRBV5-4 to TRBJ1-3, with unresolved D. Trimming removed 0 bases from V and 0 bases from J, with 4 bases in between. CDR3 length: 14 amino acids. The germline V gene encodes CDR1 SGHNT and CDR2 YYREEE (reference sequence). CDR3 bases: TGTGCCAGCAGCTTGGGTCTCTCTGGAAACACCATATATTTT. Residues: CASSLGLSGNTIYF. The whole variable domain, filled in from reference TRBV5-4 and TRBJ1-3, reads ETGVTQSPTHLIKTRGQQVTLRCSSQSGHNTVSWYQQALGQGPQFIFQYYREEENGRGNFPPRFSGLQFPNYSSELNVNALELDDSALYLCASSLGLSGNTIYFGEGSWLTVV.

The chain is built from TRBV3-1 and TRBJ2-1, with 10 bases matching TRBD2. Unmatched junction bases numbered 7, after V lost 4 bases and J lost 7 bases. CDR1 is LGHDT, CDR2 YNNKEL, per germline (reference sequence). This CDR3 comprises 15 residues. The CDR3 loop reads CASSLPGLAMNEQFF. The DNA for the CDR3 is TGTGCCAGCAGCCTACCGGGACTAGCGATGAATGAGCAGTTCTTC.